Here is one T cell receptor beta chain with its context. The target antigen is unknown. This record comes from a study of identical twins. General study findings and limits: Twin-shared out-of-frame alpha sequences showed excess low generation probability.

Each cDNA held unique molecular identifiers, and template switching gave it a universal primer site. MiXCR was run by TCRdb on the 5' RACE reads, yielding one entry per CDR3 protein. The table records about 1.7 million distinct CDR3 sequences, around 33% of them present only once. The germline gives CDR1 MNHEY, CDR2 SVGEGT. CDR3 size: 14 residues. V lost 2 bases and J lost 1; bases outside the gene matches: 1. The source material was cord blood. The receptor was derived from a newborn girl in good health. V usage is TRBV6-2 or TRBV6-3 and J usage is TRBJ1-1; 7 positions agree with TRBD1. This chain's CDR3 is CASSYHRGNTEAFF. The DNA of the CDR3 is TGTGCCAGCAGTTACCACAGGGGGAACACTGAAGCTTTCTTT.